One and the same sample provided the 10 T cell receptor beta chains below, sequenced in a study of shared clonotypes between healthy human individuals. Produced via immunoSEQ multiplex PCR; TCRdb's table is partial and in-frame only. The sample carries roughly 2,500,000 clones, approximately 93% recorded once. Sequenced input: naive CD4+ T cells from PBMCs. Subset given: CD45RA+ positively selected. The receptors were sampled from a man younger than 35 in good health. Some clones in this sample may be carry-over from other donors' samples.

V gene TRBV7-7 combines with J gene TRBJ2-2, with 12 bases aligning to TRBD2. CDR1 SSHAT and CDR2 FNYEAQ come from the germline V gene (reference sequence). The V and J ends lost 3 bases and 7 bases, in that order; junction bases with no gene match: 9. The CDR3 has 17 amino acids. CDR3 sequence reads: CASSFLAGGPVIGELFF. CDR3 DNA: TGTGCCAGCAGCTTCCTAGCGGGAGGGCCGGTAATCGGGGAGCTGTTTTTT.

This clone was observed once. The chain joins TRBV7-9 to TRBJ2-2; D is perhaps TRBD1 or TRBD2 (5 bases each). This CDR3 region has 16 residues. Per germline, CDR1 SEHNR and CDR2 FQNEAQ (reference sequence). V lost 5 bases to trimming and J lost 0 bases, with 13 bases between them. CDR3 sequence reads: CASSQLGTANTGELFF. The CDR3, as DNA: TGTGCCAGCAGCCAACTGGGGACGGCGAACACCGGGGAGCTGTTTTTT.

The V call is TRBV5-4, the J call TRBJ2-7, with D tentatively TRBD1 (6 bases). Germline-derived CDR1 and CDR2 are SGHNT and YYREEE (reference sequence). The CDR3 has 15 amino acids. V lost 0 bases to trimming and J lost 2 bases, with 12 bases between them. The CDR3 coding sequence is TGTGCCAGCAGCTTGGGATACAGGGAGCCCTACGAGCAGTACTTC. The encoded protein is CASSLGYREPYEQYF.

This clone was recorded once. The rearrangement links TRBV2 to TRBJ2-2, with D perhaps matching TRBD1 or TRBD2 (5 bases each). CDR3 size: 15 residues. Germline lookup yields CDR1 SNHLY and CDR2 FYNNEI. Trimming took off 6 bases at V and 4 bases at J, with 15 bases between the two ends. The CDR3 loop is CASSPSSGGTGELFF. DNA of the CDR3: TGTGCCAGCAGCCCTAGTTCTGGGGGCACCGGGGAGCTGTTTTTT.

Here the CDR3 DNA reads TGTGCCAGCAGCGTAGTACTAGCGGGAGAGTCCTACGAGCAGTACTTC. As protein: CASSVVLAGESYEQYF. The chain links TRBV9 to TRBJ2-7; 11 bases fit TRBD2. CDR1 is SGDLS, CDR2 YYNGEE, per germline. The J segment lost 1 base and the V segment lost 0 bases, leaving 3 bases of the junction unmatched. The CDR3 is 16 amino acids.

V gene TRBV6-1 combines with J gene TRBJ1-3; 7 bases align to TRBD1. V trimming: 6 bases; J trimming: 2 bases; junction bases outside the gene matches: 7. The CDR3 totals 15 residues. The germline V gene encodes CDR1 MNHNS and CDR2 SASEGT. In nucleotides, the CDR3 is TGTGCCAGCAGGGAACTAACAGGGGCTGGAAACACCATATATTTT. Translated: CASRELTGAGNTIYF.

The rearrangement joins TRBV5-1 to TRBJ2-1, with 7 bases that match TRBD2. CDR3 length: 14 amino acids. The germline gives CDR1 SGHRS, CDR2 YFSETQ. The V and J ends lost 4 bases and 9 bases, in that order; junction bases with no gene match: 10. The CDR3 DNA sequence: TGCGCCAGCAGCCCCTGGACTAGATCTAGTGAGCAGTTCTTC. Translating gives CASSPWTRSSEQFF.

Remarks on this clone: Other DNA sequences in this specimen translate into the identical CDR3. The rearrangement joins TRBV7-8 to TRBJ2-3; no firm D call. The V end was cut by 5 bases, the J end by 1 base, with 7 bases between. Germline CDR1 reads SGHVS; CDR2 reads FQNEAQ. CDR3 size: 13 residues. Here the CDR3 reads CASSPDRTDTQYF. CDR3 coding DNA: TGTGCCAGCAGCCCAGACCGCACAGATACGCAGTATTTT.

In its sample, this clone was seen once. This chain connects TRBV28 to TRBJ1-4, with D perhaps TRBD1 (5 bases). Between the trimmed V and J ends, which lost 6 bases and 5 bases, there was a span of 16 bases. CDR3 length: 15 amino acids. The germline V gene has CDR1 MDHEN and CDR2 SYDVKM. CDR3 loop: CASSLEGRRNEKLFF. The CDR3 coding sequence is TGTGCCAGCAGCCTTGAGGGACGGAGAAATGAAAAACTGTTTTTT. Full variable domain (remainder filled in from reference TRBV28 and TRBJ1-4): DVKVTQSSRYLVKRTGEKVFLECVQDMDHENMFWYRQDPGLGLRLIYFSYDVKMKEKGDIPEGYSVSREKKERFSLILESASTNQTSMYLCASSLEGRRNEKLFFGSGTQLSVL.

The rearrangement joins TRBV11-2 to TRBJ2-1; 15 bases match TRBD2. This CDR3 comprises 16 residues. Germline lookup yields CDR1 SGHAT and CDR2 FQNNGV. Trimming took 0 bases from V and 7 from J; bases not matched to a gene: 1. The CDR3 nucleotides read TGTGCCAGCAGCTTAGATGGGACTAGCGGGAGGAATGAGCAGTTCTTC. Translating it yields CASSLDGTSGRNEQFF.